This note documents a single TCR beta chain sequence. Per the germline V gene, CDR1 is LNHDA and CDR2 is SQIVND (reference sequence). The ends lost 6 bases at V and 7 bases at J; junction bases unmatched: 9. This CDR3 is built from 15 residues. The record originates from a study of blood T cell repertoires in COVID-19. The age range of participants was about 18 to 90 years, with residence in approximately 25 US areas. Generated by immunoSEQ multiplex PCR, the TCRdb table keeps only in-frame clones and is missing some. Among around 230,000 clones listed, roughly 91% were seen once. The sequenced sample consisted of PBMCs or T cells enriched from blood (not recorded which). This TCR was sampled from a woman in her 30s with acute COVID-19. The J gene is TRBJ1-6, the V gene TRBV19; TRBD1 matches 7 bases. CDR3 DNA sequence: TGTGCCAGTAGCCTTCACAGGGGTCCCAATTCACCCCTCCACTTT. It is translated as CASSLHRGPNSPLHF.